This T cell receptor (beta chain) was documented in a study of T cell responses to AZD1222 COVID-19 vaccine (dated by TCRdb to the early 2020s). Concerning the study at large: AZD1222 recipients with second doses at about 4 weeks or about 12 weeks were pooled, because spike-specific TCR depth and breadth did not differ between schedules. A total of approximately 250 trial participants underwent TCR sequencing, of whom about 210 had received two doses of AZD1222 and roughly 26 had received two doses of the MenACWY control vaccine. Enrollment into the trials was organized by age into subgroups of 18-55, 56-69 and 70-plus years, and those subgroups contained 148, 28 and 57 TCR-sequenced participants, respectively. On the study overall, not on this receptor specifically: No day 14 peak-response samples were available, so repertoires were characterized only after the peak T cell response. Participants were mostly white British, with more females than males. The authors suggested clonal diversity may have been underestimated. After two AZD1222 doses, both the breadth and the depth of spike-specific TCRs were significantly higher than at day 0 and than in MenACWY recipients. CD4 TCRs associated with the vaccine covered the entire spike protein, and the dominant responses were in regions 160-218 and 743-854. Reportedly, almost half of the unique spike-specific TCRs recognized epitopes lying outside the regions that are mutated in the B.1.351 and B.1.1.7 variants. Conclusions about previously exposed vaccinees are limited because only a handful of AZD1222 recipients were SARS-CoV-2 seropositive at baseline. In the small 56-69-year group, the increase in depth fell short of significance, most likely because of low power.

Read against the paper, the sample's time point label means: baseline before first vaccination. Vaccinee samples came from UK trials COV001 and COV002, including a single-blind randomized controlled phase 2/3 trial of AZD1222 (ChAdOx1 nCoV-19) in healthy adults. For TCRbeta chain sequencing, PBMC samples from trial participants were taken at day 0 and at day 28 after the second dose. A word on this clone: This receptor's antigen is unknown. The sample holds no much larger clone one base away, and base qualities are not on file.

Between the V and J ends, shortened by 4 bases and 2 bases respectively, the junction contains 9 bases. Per the germline V gene, MDHEN is the CDR1 and SYDVKM is the CDR2. The CDR3 numbers 14 residues from cysteine through phenylalanine. Left in the record is the CDR3 DNA by itself, 42 bases read in frame from the first base. The CDR3 regions of human TCRbeta chains were subjected to immunosequencing. The paper's processing steps were these. Repertoire TCRs were matched against a reference library of SARS-CoV-2-specific TCRs generated with the MIRA antigen-specificity platform. Breadth was defined as the fraction of unique TCRs that were SARS-CoV-2-associated. Depth was defined as the fraction of total T cells that were SARS-CoV-2-associated. Using the MIRA data, each spike-specific TCR was assigned both to the spike region to which the TCR was reactive and to a CD4 or CD8 class. Log10-transformed breadth and depth values were compared by one-way ANOVA with Sidak's multiple comparisons tests. Not all clones reach the TCRdb copy of this immuneACCESS table, which keeps in-frame sequences only. Checked studies attribute under half of the gap to unresolved V genes and leave the rest unexplained. V and J calls and clone size are as listed in that table; D and trimming were resolved from the DNA. This sample gives approximately 140,000 clones in total; 80% to 90% of them show up just once. The leading ten clones occupy about 5% of the sample.

This specimen was peripheral blood, taken on day 0 of AZD1222 vaccination. The rearrangement combines TRBV28 with TRBJ1-3; a weak D assignment points to TRBD1 (5 bases agree). This clonotype was obtained from an adult in good health. The DNA is as follows: TGTGCCAGCAGTTCGACAGCTACTGGAAACACCATATATTTT. It specifies CASSSTATGNTIYF.